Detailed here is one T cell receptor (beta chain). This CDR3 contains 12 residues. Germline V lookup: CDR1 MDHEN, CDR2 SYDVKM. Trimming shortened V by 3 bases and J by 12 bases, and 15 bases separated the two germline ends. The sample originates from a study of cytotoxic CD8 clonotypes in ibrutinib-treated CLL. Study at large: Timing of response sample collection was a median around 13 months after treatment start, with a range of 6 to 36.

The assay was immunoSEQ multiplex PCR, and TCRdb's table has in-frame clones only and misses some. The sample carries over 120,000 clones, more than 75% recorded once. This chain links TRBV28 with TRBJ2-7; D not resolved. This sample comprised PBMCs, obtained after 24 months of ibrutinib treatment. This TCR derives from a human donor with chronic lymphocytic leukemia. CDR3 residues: CASSFGFGRGYF. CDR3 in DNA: TGTGCCAGCAGTTTTGGGTTTGGCAGAGGGTACTTC.